The entry that follows covers one TCR beta chain sequence. These data come from a study of blood T cell repertoires in COVID-19. For the study at large: From the United States, Italy and Spain came samples of acute and convalescent COVID-19. T cells, B-cell-depleted T cells, or PBMCs supplied cDNA or gDNA.

Unmatched junction bases numbered 5, after V lost 5 bases and J lost 9 bases. There are 14 residues in the CDR3. Germline V CDR1 and CDR2: MNHNY, SVGAGI (reference sequence). In the original analysis: It was from reference gene primer amplification that nucleated cell counts were estimated. TCRdb keeps only in-frame clones here, not all; method: immunoSEQ multiplex PCR. That table gives V, J and clone size, and the DNA gave D and trimming. The table has around 81,000 clones, about four fifths seen once; the top ten hold around 13%. Sequencing input: peripheral blood. V and J are TRBV6-6 and TRBJ1-6, with 9 bases that match TRBD1. The sequence was collected from a human donor in a cohort sampled during active COVID-19. CDR3 in amino acids: CASSPDRGASPLHF. CDR3 nucleotides: TGTGCCAGCAGTCCGGACAGGGGTGCTTCACCCCTCCACTTT.